This T cell receptor (beta chain) was captured in a study of T-cell memory formation after mild COVID-19. Overall study: TCR clusters were largely donor specific.

Whole-study findings and limits: There was a balanced CD4/CD8 profile in clones contracting day 15 to 85, and later expanders leaned CD4+.

In regard to this clonotype: Its antigen is unidentified.

UMIs and sample barcodes were carried by the TCR alpha and TCR beta cDNA libraries that 5'RACE produced using constant-segment primers. Each CDR3 protein is one row after TCRdb ran MiXCR on the 5' RACE reads. Among fewer than 350,000 distinct CDR3 sequences listed, roughly an eighth were seen once. Losses at the gene ends were 6 bases for V and 5 bases for J; bases not matched to a gene: 11. This CDR3 has 16 amino acids. Germline CDR1 and CDR2: MNHEY and SVGAGI. This rearrangement joins TRBV6-5 to TRBJ2-3; 10 bases are a match to TRBD2. Sequencing was carried out using PBMCs or a T cell subset sorted from them (not recorded which). The receptor was isolated from a man between 18 and 35 years old who had mild COVID-19 (a few samples of this study predate the infection). Cell type and time point are not known. The CDR3 region has the DNA TGTGCCAGCAGAGAACCTAGCGGGGGATCGGGAGATACGCAGTATTTT. Encoded protein: CASREPSGGSGDTQYF.